Each of the 31 T cell receptor beta chains below was sequenced from the same sample in a study of CD8+CD57+ T cells in acquired aplastic anemia. Patients included in sequencing had previously demonstrated CD8+CD57+ cell expansion by flow cytometry. TCR beta VDJ and CDR3 profiling used genomic DNA as template. Via MiXCR, TCRdb re-called the reads, giving one row per CDR3 protein. Found here are about 160,000 distinct CDR3 sequences, around half of them singletons; the top ten hold roughly 3.1%. Specimen: sorted CD4+, CD8+, or CD8+CD57+ T cells (not recorded which) from PBMCs. The receptors come from a human donor with aplastic anemia.

As to this clonotype: The conserved closing phenylalanine or tryptophan is absent in this CDR3, likely reflecting a read error. The chain carries TRBV6-1 and TRBJ2-7; D is perhaps TRBD1 (6 bases). Trimming shortened V by 6 bases and J by 0 bases, and 18 bases separated the two germline ends. The CDR3 runs 16 residues. CDR1 is MNHNS, CDR2 SASEGT, per germline. CDR3 coding DNA: TGTGCCAGCAGGCTTGCCGGGACACGGAGCTCCTACGAGCAGTACCTC. Residues: CASRLAGTRSSYEQYL.

This clonotype occurred many times. V gene TRBV29-1 combines with J gene TRBJ2-1, with D possibly TRBD1 on 7 matching bases. This CDR3 spans 14 amino acids. Per germline, CDR1 SQVTM and CDR2 ANQGSEA. Trimming took off 4 bases at V and 4 bases at J, with 14 bases between the two ends. CDR3 sequence: CSVVNRGLYNEQFF. The CDR3 DNA is TGCAGCGTTGTTAACAGGGGACTTTACAATGAGCAGTTCTTC.

The chain uses TRBV5-6 and TRBJ1-6, with D uncertain. Germline V gene data show CDR1 as SGHDT and CDR2 as YYEEEE. CDR3 length: 14 amino acids. V lost 1 base and J 5 bases, leaving 7 bases between the germline ends. CDR3 sequence (DNA): TGTGCCAGCAGCTTGAAAGAGAATAATTCACCCCTCCACTTT. Amino acids: CASSLKENNSPLHF.

In its sample, this clonotype was seen once. CDR3 residues: CASSDREWEKLFF. In DNA form, the CDR3 reads TGTGCCAGCAGCGACAGGGAATGGGAAAAACTGTTTTTT. The chain is built from TRBV9 and TRBJ1-4; D is possibly TRBD1 (6 bases). The CDR3 is made up of 13 amino acids. The V end was cut by 3 bases, the J end by 8 bases, with 11 bases between. Germline V CDR1 and CDR2: SGDLS, YYNGEE.

This clonotype showed up many times. V gene TRBV19 combines with J gene TRBJ1-2, with 7 bases aligning to TRBD1. CDR3 length equals 14 residues. The germline gives CDR1 LNHDA, CDR2 SQIVND (reference sequence). V dropped 4 bases and J dropped 3; count of bases not matched to a gene: 5. CDR3 DNA: TGTGCCAGTAGTACGTACAGGGGCGACTATGGCTACACCTTC. It yields the protein CASSTYRGDYGYTF.

This clonotype was seen repeatedly, ten times or more. This chain joins TRBV20-1 and TRBJ1-5; no firm D call. The germline V and J ends were trimmed by 2 bases and 2 bases, with 7 bases remaining between them. The CDR3 totals 13 residues. Germline V gene data show CDR1 as DFQATT and CDR2 as SNEGSKA (reference sequence). The CDR3 DNA reads as TGCAGTGCTAGACCCACTGGCAATCAGCCCCAGCATTTT. Its translation: CSARPTGNQPQHF.

The chain has TRBV7-9 and TRBJ2-5, with D possibly TRBD2 on 7 matching bases. Trimming took 3 bases from V and 5 from J, leaving 10 bases between them. The CDR3 is 13 amino acids. Germline V lookup: CDR1 SEHNR, CDR2 FQNEAQ (reference sequence). CDR3 DNA: TGTGCCAGCAGCTTTGGGGGGGCGGAGACCCAGTACTTC. Residues: CASSFGGAETQYF. Full variable domain (missing parts from reference TRBV7-9 and TRBJ2-5): DTGVSQNPRHKITKRGQNVTFRCDPISEHNRLYWYRQTLGQGPEFLTYFQNEAQLEKSRLLSDRFSAERPKGSFSTLEIQRTEQGDSAMYLCASSFGGAETQYFGPGTRLLVL.

This clonotype occurred a few times. This rearrangement joins TRBV24-1 to TRBJ2-2, with 7 bases identical to TRBD1. This CDR3 region has 15 residues. Trimming cost V 2 bases and J 3 bases; bases outside gene matches: 2. CDR1 KGHDR and CDR2 SFDVKD come from the germline V gene. CDR3 amino acids: CATSDSDRDTGELFF. The CDR3 DNA follows: TGTGCCACCAGTGATTCCGACAGGGACACCGGGGAGCTGTTTTTT.

The chain combines TRBV25-1 with TRBJ2-7, with D tentatively TRBD1 or TRBD2 (7 bases each). The V end was cut by 1 base, the J end by 3 bases, with 31 bases between. The length of the CDR3 is 21 residues. From germline, CDR1 is MGHDK and CDR2 SYGVNS. The CDR3 DNA is TGTGCCAGCAGTGAATTTCAAGAGATAAAAAGGACACCAGGGGGGGGCTACGAGCAGTACTTC. Translating it yields CASSEFQEIKRTPGGGYEQYF.

This clonotype was detected only a few times. The CDR3 region is CATSDPGTGAGSPLHF. The CDR3 bases are TGTGCCACCAGTGATCCTGGGACAGGGGCAGGTTCACCCCTCCACTTT. The V gene is TRBV24-1, the J gene TRBJ1-6; 10 nucleotides agree with TRBD1. Trimming cost V 3 bases and J 9 bases; bases outside gene matches: 7. This CDR3 is 16 amino acids long. Germline V CDR1 and CDR2: KGHDR, SFDVKD.

There are many counts of this clonotype. This chain links TRBV6-4 with TRBJ1-2, with 8 bases fitting TRBD1. This CDR3 is 11 amino acids long. With V trimmed by 5 bases and J by 7 bases, 0 bases remained unmatched. From germline, CDR1 is MRHNA and CDR2 SNTAGT. CDR3 DNA: TGTGCCAGCAGTACAGGGGGTGGCTACACCTTC. Amino acid sequence: CASSTGGGYTF.

With regard to this clonotype: No conserved phenylalanine or tryptophan ends this CDR3, so it is likely a read error. No DNA is shown, since the ends of the CDR3 on it are uncertain; the CDR3 is the one TCRdb lists. The rearrangement links TRBV28 to TRBJ1-6. The V gene's germline CDR1 is MDHEN and CDR2 SYDVKM. The CDR3 contains 13 residues when both ends are counted. The CDR3 protein is CASSLTFNSPLRL.

The chain combines TRBV29-1 with TRBJ2-2, with 7 bases that match TRBD2. V was pared by 6 bases and J by 3 bases, with 7 bases of the junction left unmatched. Per germline, CDR1 SQVTM and CDR2 ANQGSEA. This CDR3 region has 14 residues. The CDR3 loop reads CSVAGLGYTGELFF. The CDR3 DNA reads as TGCAGCGTAGCAGGACTAGGGTACACCGGGGAGCTGTTTTTT.

The chain has TRBV7-9 and TRBJ2-7; 10 positions match TRBD2. Germline values: CDR1 SEHNR, CDR2 FQNEAQ (reference sequence). Losses at the gene ends were 4 bases for V and 3 bases for J; bases not matched to a gene: 6. The CDR3 runs to 15 residues. CDR3 nucleotide sequence: TGTGCCAGCAGCTCGACGAGCGGGGGGGTCTACGAGCAGTACTTC. Protein product: CASSSTSGGVYEQYF. The complete variable domain, with remaining parts taken from reference TRBV7-9 and TRBJ2-7, reads DTGVSQNPRHKITKRGQNVTFRCDPISEHNRLYWYRQTLGQGPEFLTYFQNEAQLEKSRLLSDRFSAERPKGSFSTLEIQRTEQGDSAMYLCASSSTSGGVYEQYFGPGTRLTVT.

The chain uses TRBV9 and TRBJ1-4; a possible D gene is TRBD1 (5 bases). Trimming removed 4 bases from V and 8 bases from J, with 15 bases in between. Per the germline V gene, CDR1 is SGDLS and CDR2 is YYNGEE. This CDR3 is built from 14 residues. CDR3 nucleotides: TGTGCCAGCAGCCCCGACAGTGAGAGGGAAAAACTGTTTTTT. Translating it yields CASSPDSEREKLFF.

This clonotype was observed at least ten times. The rearrangement links TRBV24-1 to TRBJ2-5; 11 bases fit TRBD2. The germline V gene has CDR1 KGHDR and CDR2 SFDVKD. This CDR3 is built from 15 residues. J lost 5 bases, V lost 2 bases, and 3 bases had no gene match. The CDR3 DNA reads as TGTGCCACCAGTGATTCCGGGACTAGCGGTGAGACCCAGTACTTC. Protein product: CATSDSGTSGETQYF.

To note about this clonotype: A much larger clone sits a single nucleotide away, making a read error possible. CDR3 sequence: CASKRDRVNKNTEAFF. For the CDR3, the DNA is TGTGCCAGCAAACGGGACAGGGTCAACAAGAACACTGAAGCTTTCTTT. The chain carries TRBV6-1 and TRBJ1-1, with 9 bases lining up with TRBD1. CDR3 length: 16 residues. Germline V lookup: CDR1 MNHNS, CDR2 SASEGT. With V trimmed by 7 bases and J by 1 base, 10 bases remained unmatched.

The chain combines TRBV29-1 with TRBJ1-1, with 9 bases matching TRBD1. The CDR3 runs 15 residues. CDR1 is SQVTM and CDR2 is ANQGSEA in the germline V gene. After removal of 4 bases from V and 1 base from J, the junction contained 7 bases not matched to a gene. This CDR3 reads CSVGGTGPRNTEAFF. CDR3 nucleotide sequence: TGCAGCGTTGGCGGGACAGGGCCCAGGAACACTGAAGCTTTCTTT.

This clonotype appeared a few times. V gene TRBV5-4 combines with J gene TRBJ2-2, with TRBD2 matching over 8 bases. The CDR3 runs 18 residues. Unmatched junction bases numbered 15, after V lost 2 bases and J lost 6 bases. Germline values: CDR1 SGHNT, CDR2 YYREEE (reference sequence). Here the CDR3 DNA reads TGTGCCAGCAGCTTCTCTAGCGGGTGGTCCCGGGGCGCCGGGGAGCTGTTTTTT. It yields the protein CASSFSSGWSRGAGELFF.

The chain couples TRBV11-1 to TRBJ2-7; 8 bases are a match to TRBD2. Germline assignment: CDR1 SGHAT and CDR2 FQDESV (reference sequence). J lost 3 bases, V lost 1 base, and 8 bases had no gene match. The CDR3 runs to 16 residues. The CDR3 bases are TGTGCCAGCAGCTTAGTCTCGGGAGGGCTACACTACGAGCAGTACTTC. Translation gives CASSLVSGGLHYEQYF.

The chain is built from TRBV6-1 and TRBJ1-5; 7 bases line up with TRBD1. From germline, CDR1 is MNHNS and CDR2 SASEGT. The CDR3 is made up of 15 amino acids. V lost 6 bases, J lost 7 bases, and 12 bases stayed unmatched. CDR3 coding DNA: TGTGCCAGCAGGGCAACACAGGGGCTAGTGCAGCCCCAGCATTTT. It is translated as CASRATQGLVQPQHF.

The chain combines TRBV10-3 with TRBJ2-1; 11 bases fit TRBD2. This CDR3 has 17 residues. The junction had 9 bases not matched to a gene; V was cut back by 3 bases and J by 5 bases. Germline CDR1 is ENHRY and CDR2 is SYGVKD. DNA for the CDR3: TGTGCCATCAGTGACTCCTGGGGGACTAGCGGAAACAATGAGCAGTTCTTC. Amino acid sequence: CAISDSWGTSGNNEQFF.

This chain joins TRBV5-1 and TRBJ1-1; no firm D call. The length of the CDR3 is 14 residues. CDR1 is SGHRS and CDR2 is YFSETQ in the germline V gene. V lost 6 bases to trimming and J lost 1 base, with 13 bases between them. The chain's CDR3 is CASTLIAGNTEAFF. The CDR3 nucleotides read TGCGCCAGCACCCTGATAGCAGGGAACACTGAAGCTTTCTTT.

The chain links TRBV29-1 to TRBJ2-7; unclear D gene. The CDR3 spans 12 residues. Trimming stripped 7 bases from V and 7 bases from J, with 17 bases between. Germline CDR1 is SQVTM and CDR2 is ANQGSEA. The CDR3 loop reads CSALVTFQEQYF. CDR3 nucleotides: TGCAGCGCCCTGGTGACATTCCAGGAGCAGTACTTC.

Of note for this clonotype: A read error may be the cause here, since a much bigger clone is one base away. This chain links TRBV10-3 with TRBJ2-2, with a weak D call TRBD1 (6 bases). Germline V gives CDR1 ENHRY, CDR2 SYGVKD. The CDR3 has 15 residues. The V end lost 6 bases, the J end lost 0 bases, and 11 bases lay between the germline ends. The CDR3, as DNA: TGTGCCATCAGCGACAGGACCCCGAACACCGGGGAGCTGTTTTTT. Its translation is CAISDRTPNTGELFF.

Concerning this clonotype: A much larger clonotype is one base distant, so this may be a read error. The V call is TRBV27, the J call TRBJ1-2, with D perhaps TRBD1 (5 bases). Germline values: CDR1 MNHEY, CDR2 SMNVEV (reference sequence). This CDR3 has 12 amino acids. CDR3 sequence reads: CASSRTGPAPAW. CDR3 DNA sequence: TGTGCCAGCAGTAGAACGGGACCAGCGCCCGCGTGG.

Ten or more counts support this clonotype. The chain links TRBV13 to TRBJ1-5; 7 positions agree with TRBD1. The CDR3 runs 16 residues. Germline values: CDR1 PRHDT, CDR2 FYEKMQ (reference sequence). The V segment lost 8 bases and the J segment 0 bases; nucleotides outside the gene matches: 10. The CDR3 sequence: CASSLGGGRSNQPQHF. CDR3 nucleotide sequence: TGTGCCAGCTCCCTTGGAGGGGGCCGTAGCAATCAGCCCCAGCATTTT.

This clonotype came up many times. V gene TRBV19 combines with J gene TRBJ1-2; D is ambiguous. The CDR3 is made up of 16 amino acids. Trimming shortened V by 3 bases and J by 2 bases, and 16 bases separated the two germline ends. The germline gives CDR1 LNHDA, CDR2 SQIVND (reference sequence). CDR3 sequence reads: CASSIGGQVPNYGYTF. In nucleotides, the CDR3 is TGTGCCAGTAGTATTGGCGGGCAGGTCCCAAACTATGGCTACACCTTC.

In regard to this clonotype: A much larger clone differs from this one at a single base, so this may be a read error. The chain recombines TRBV27 with TRBJ2-3, with 11 bases lining up with TRBD2. This CDR3 has 16 amino acids. The germline CDR1 and CDR2 sequences are MNHEY and SMNVEV (reference sequence). V trimming: 5 bases; J trimming: 8 bases; junction bases outside the gene matches: 12. The CDR3 is CASSGHTSGRAVTQYF. CDR3 DNA: TGTGCCAGCAGTGGGCACACTAGCGGGAGAGCAGTTACGCAGTATTTT.

This clonotype was seen ten or more times. CDR3 DNA sequence: TGTGCCAGCAGCTCACTAGGCCTATCGATAAACGGGAACACTGAAGCTTTCTTT. Translation: CASSSLGLSINGNTEAFF. V and J are TRBV12-3 or TRBV12-4 and TRBJ1-1; D unresolved. The CDR3 is 18 residues long. Trimming stripped 6 bases from V and 1 base from J, with 24 bases between.

This clonotype was recorded many times. The chain employs TRBV4-2 and TRBJ2-7, with 7 bases matching TRBD2. The junction had 15 bases not matched to a gene; V was cut back by 3 bases and J by 4 bases. Germline V gives CDR1 LGHNA, CDR2 YNFKEQ. The CDR3 runs 17 residues. The CDR3 reads CASSQWDVRDGGYEQYF. For the CDR3, the DNA is TGTGCCAGCAGCCAGTGGGATGTGAGGGACGGGGGGTACGAGCAGTACTTC.